The next 27 T cell receptor beta chains were all read from a single sample in a study of cytomegalovirus exposure and HLA in healthy donors. The PCR had 60 Vbeta and 13 Jbeta primers. Assay: immunoSEQ multiplex PCR; the TCRdb copy retains only in-frame clones and omits some. Here the sample spans approximately 110,000 clones, about 59% being singletons. The sequenced sample was PBMCs. Source of these receptors: a man in his thirties or forties in good health and CMV-seropositive.

This clone was observed a few times. The chain uses TRBV10-1 and TRBJ2-7; the D gene is possibly TRBD1 (5 bases). The V and J ends lost 4 bases and 2 bases respectively, with 9 bases between them. The CDR3 length is 13 residues. Per the germline V gene, CDR1 is WNHNN and CDR2 is SYGVQD (reference sequence). This chain's CDR3 is CASSVGAPYEQYF. The CDR3 coding sequence is TGCGCCAGCAGTGTAGGGGCTCCCTACGAGCAGTACTTC.

This sequence joins TRBV7-9 and TRBJ1-2; 7 bases agree with TRBD1. The length of the CDR3 is 13 residues. Trimming took 5 bases from V and 4 from J; bases not matched to a gene: 4. Germline loops: CDR1 SEHNR, CDR2 FQNEAQ (reference sequence). As DNA, the CDR3 is TGTGCCAGCAGCCGGGACAGTAGCTATGGCTACACCTTC. It encodes CASSRDSSYGYTF.

The rearrangement joins TRBV7-9 to TRBJ2-1; 10 bases match TRBD2. This CDR3 spans 16 amino acids. Germline values: CDR1 SEHNR, CDR2 FQNEAQ (reference sequence). Unmatched junction bases numbered 4, after V lost 5 bases and J lost 0 bases. This CDR3 is CASSRSGGSSYNEQFF. The CDR3 region has the DNA TGTGCCAGCAGCCGTAGCGGGGGGAGCTCCTACAATGAGCAGTTCTTC.

This clone has a handful of counts. V usage is TRBV11-2 and J usage is TRBJ1-2, with TRBD1 identical over 11 bases. The V gene end was trimmed by 3 bases and the J gene end by 2 bases; junction bases not matched to a gene: 5. Germline CDR1 reads SGHAT; CDR2 reads FQNNGV. The CDR3 sequence is 16 residues long. The CDR3 nucleotides are TGTGCCAGCAGCTTCGGGACAGGGGGTGAAAACTATGGCTACACCTTC. Translating gives CASSFGTGGENYGYTF.

V gene TRBV28 combines with J gene TRBJ1-1; possibly TRBD1 for D (5 bases). The CDR3 covers 14 residues. Germline lookup yields CDR1 MDHEN and CDR2 SYDVKM. Trimming took 7 bases from V and 2 from J, leaving 14 bases between them. The CDR3 DNA follows: TGTGCCAGCACCGACGCGACAGACAACACTGAAGCTTTCTTT. Its translation: CASTDATDNTEAFF.

J is TRBJ2-4 and V is TRBV15; TRBD1 aligns across 8 bases. V dropped 0 bases and J dropped 6; count of bases not matched to a gene: 7. From germline, CDR1 is LNHNV and CDR2 YYDKDF (reference sequence). The CDR3 has 16 amino acids. The CDR3 here is CATSRDSGTGINIQYF. In nucleotides, the CDR3 is TGTGCCACCAGCAGAGATTCGGGGACAGGAATAAACATTCAGTACTTC.

This clone was detected a few times. The chain uses TRBV28 and TRBJ2-1; D gene uncertain. The germline V and J ends were trimmed by 8 bases and 2 bases, with 13 bases remaining between them. Germline V gene data show CDR1 as MDHEN and CDR2 as SYDVKM. This CDR3 has 14 amino acids. The CDR3 sequence: CASLRHGTYNEQFF. As DNA, the CDR3 is TGTGCCAGCCTCAGACATGGAACCTACAATGAGCAGTTCTTC. The whole variable domain, remainder taken from reference TRBV28 and TRBJ2-1, is DVKVTQSSRYLVKRTGEKVFLECVQDMDHENMFWYRQDPGLGLRLIYFSYDVKMKEKGDIPEGYSVSREKKERFSLILESASTNQTSMYLCASLRHGTYNEQFFGPGTRLTVL.

J is TRBJ1-1 and V is TRBV19; 10 nucleotides match TRBD1. The germline CDR1 and CDR2 sequences are LNHDA and SQIVND (reference sequence). The CDR3 sequence is 12 residues long. V shed 10 bases and J 4 bases; nucleotides not matched to a gene: 3. This CDR3 is CATRTGGTEAFF. CDR3 DNA sequence: TGTGCCACCCGGACAGGGGGCACTGAAGCTTTCTTT.

The chain is built from TRBV6-6 and TRBJ2-7; TRBD2 is a possible D gene (5 bases). There are 12 residues in the CDR3. Trimming removed 5 bases at V and 1 base at J, with 6 bases between. Germline CDR1 and CDR2: MNHNY and SVGAGI (reference sequence). The CDR3 loop reads CASSEGSYEQYF. For the CDR3, the DNA is TGTGCCAGCAGTGAGGGTTCCTACGAGCAGTACTTC.

In its sample, this clone was seen a few times. This chain connects TRBV19 to TRBJ1-1, with 8 bases that match TRBD1. CDR3 length: 14 amino acids. Trimming took 5 bases from V and 10 from J; bases not matched to a gene: 12. Germline V gene sequence: CDR1 LNHDA, CDR2 SQIVND (reference sequence). CDR3 residues: CASSWRQGTLGAFF. The CDR3 region has the DNA TGTGCCAGTAGTTGGCGACAGGGGACACTCGGAGCTTTCTTT.

The table lists this clone with a few counts. The chain recombines TRBV19 with TRBJ2-7; possible D gene TRBD1, 6 bases. The CDR3 has 14 amino acids. Trimming stripped 8 bases from V and 3 bases from J, with 17 bases between. Germline V gives CDR1 LNHDA, CDR2 SQIVND (reference sequence). The CDR3: CASRNTGTGYEQYF. CDR3 bases: TGTGCCAGTCGGAATACAGGGACCGGCTACGAGCAGTACTTC.

This clone was picked up one time. This chain uses TRBV7-9 with TRBJ1-1; no reliable D call. The germline gives CDR1 SEHNR, CDR2 FQNEAQ (reference sequence). V lost 4 bases, J lost 5 bases, and 11 bases lay in between. This CDR3 region has 13 residues. CDR3 nucleotide sequence: TGTGCCAGCAGCTCGCAGGAAGGAACTGAAGCTTTCTTT. Its translation: CASSSQEGTEAFF.

This clone was found a few times. This chain's CDR3 is CASSLGAQETQYF. CDR3 DNA sequence: TGTGCCAGCAGCTTAGGAGCGCAAGAGACCCAGTACTTC. The genes are TRBV11-3 and TRBJ2-5; no clear D. The CDR3 is 13 residues long. Germline V gives CDR1 SGHNT, CDR2 YENEEA. V dropped 1 base and J dropped 2 bases, with 5 bases sitting between them.

The V call is TRBV6-6, the J call TRBJ1-2, with 8 bases matching TRBD1. The trim removed 2 bases at V and 8 bases at J, leaving 7 bases unmatched. There are 14 residues in the CDR3. Per the germline V gene, CDR1 is MNHNY and CDR2 is SVGAGI (reference sequence). CDR3 residues: CASSYLGQGAGYTF. In nucleotides, the CDR3 is TGTGCCAGCAGTTACCTCGGACAGGGTGCGGGCTACACCTTC.

The J gene is TRBJ1-2, the V gene TRBV5-1, with 7 bases that match TRBD1. With 0 bases clipped from V and 4 bases from J, the junction kept 6 bases outside the gene matches. The CDR3 consists of 15 residues. CDR1 is SGHRS and CDR2 is YFSETQ in the germline V gene. CDR3 residues: CASSLARQGAYGYTF. For the CDR3, the DNA is TGCGCCAGCAGCTTGGCAAGACAGGGAGCCTATGGCTACACCTTC.

In this sample, this clone turned up once. This chain connects TRBV7-9 to TRBJ2-3; D call uncertain. V dropped 1 base and J dropped 2 bases, with 4 bases sitting between them. There are 13 residues in the CDR3. Germline CDR1 SEHNR, CDR2 FQNEAQ (reference sequence). CDR3 DNA: TGTGCCAGCAGCTTAGTCTCCACAGATACGCAGTATTTT. Its protein is CASSLVSTDTQYF.

This chain links TRBV2 with TRBJ1-6; no reliable D call. The germline V gene has CDR1 SNHLY and CDR2 FYNNEI. V was trimmed by 7 bases and J by 7 bases, leaving 5 bases between them. The CDR3 is 11 residues long. In DNA form, the CDR3 reads TGTGCCAGCACAGGCAATTCACCCCTCCACTTT. As protein: CASTGNSPLHF. Full variable domain (outside the CDR3, taken from reference TRBV2 and TRBJ1-6): EPEVTQTPSHQVTQMGQEVILRCVPISNHLYFYWYRQILGQKVEFLVSFYNNEISEKSEIFDDQFSVERPDGSNFTLKIRSTKLEDSAMYFCASTGNSPLHFGNGTRLTVT.

CDR3 loop: CASRLAPGRDSPLHF. Here the CDR3 DNA reads TGTGCAAGTCGCTTAGCGCCAGGGAGGGATTCACCCCTCCACTTT. The V call is TRBV12-2, the J call TRBJ1-6. TRBV12-2 has pseudogene status. There are 15 residues in the CDR3.

The gene calls are TRBV6-5 and TRBJ1-2; a weak D match, TRBD1 (5 bases). V lost 7 bases and J lost 8, with 11 bases in between. This CDR3 spans 11 amino acids. Germline V CDR1 and CDR2: MNHEY, SVGAGI. CDR3 in DNA: TGTGCCAGCACTGGGGGAGGGGGCTACACCTTC. It encodes CASTGGGGYTF.

The V gene is TRBV2, the J gene TRBJ1-2, with 7 bases lining up with TRBD1. CDR1 is SNHLY, CDR2 FYNNEI, per germline. The CDR3 spans 14 residues. The V gene end was trimmed by 2 bases and the J gene end by 5 bases; junction bases not matched to a gene: 5. The CDR3 nucleotides read TGTGCCAGCAGTGAACAGGGGGGCTTGTATGGCTACACCTTC. This encodes CASSEQGGLYGYTF.

The V call is TRBV5-1, the J call TRBJ1-1; 7 bases are shared with TRBD1. The V gene's germline CDR1 is SGHRS and CDR2 YFSETQ. The junction had 9 bases not matched to a gene; V was cut back by 4 bases and J by 3 bases. The CDR3 runs 15 residues. CDR3 loop: CASSRVTGVDTEAFF. DNA of the CDR3: TGCGCCAGCAGCAGAGTCACAGGGGTAGACACTGAAGCTTTCTTT.

The CDR3 nucleotides are TGTGCCAGCAGCCAAGATCTCGGCTATGGCTACACCTTC. Translation gives CASSQDLGYGYTF. The chain links TRBV14 to TRBJ1-2; D call uncertain. The V end lost 0 bases, the J end lost 4 bases, and 6 bases lay between the germline ends. There are 13 residues in the CDR3. CDR1 is SGHDN, CDR2 FVKESK, per germline. Drawing the rest from reference TRBV14 and TRBJ1-2, the complete variable domain is EAGVTQFPSHSVIEKGQTVTLRCDPISGHDNLYWYRRVMGKEIKFLLHFVKESKQDESGMPNNRFLAERTGGTYSTLKVQPAELEDSGVYFCASSQDLGYGYTFGSGTRLTVV.

CDR3 DNA sequence: TGCGCCAGCAGCTTGTTTGGGGGCCGGGAGACCCAGTACTTC. As protein: CASSLFGGRETQYF. The V and J genes are TRBV5-1 and TRBJ2-5, with a weak D call TRBD1 (6 bases). With 1 base removed from V and 5 bases from J, the gap between germline ends came to 12 bases. CDR1 and CDR2 (germline): SGHRS, YFSETQ. The CDR3 contains 14 residues.

This clone was picked up one time. A junction boundary mismatches the germline segment, possibly from a read error. The V and J genes are TRBV14 and TRBJ1-6, with no clear D. Germline-derived CDR1 and CDR2 are SGHDN and FVKESK. The CDR3 has 13 amino acids. This CDR3 is CASADLYNSPLRF. The CDR3 DNA follows: TGTGCCAGCGCGGACTTATATAATTCACCCCTCCGCTTT.

This chain uses TRBV6-5 with TRBJ1-2, with 9 bases identical to TRBD1. The CDR3 has 14 amino acids. Trimming took 6 bases from V and 10 from J; bases not matched to a gene: 12. Germline loops: CDR1 MNHEY, CDR2 SVGAGI. Here the CDR3 reads CASSLDRGTIDYTF. The CDR3 DNA reads as TGTGCCAGCAGCCTGGACAGGGGAACTATCGACTACACCTTC.

The chain carries TRBV11-3 and TRBJ2-1; 7 bases match TRBD2. V trimming: 5 bases; J trimming: 4 bases; junction bases outside the gene matches: 2. This CDR3 contains 13 residues. Germline CDR1 reads SGHNT; CDR2 reads YENEEA. The CDR3 DNA reads TGTGCCAGCAGCCCCGGGGGGTACAATGAGCAGTTCTTC. It is translated as CASSPGGYNEQFF.

This sequence joins TRBV6-5 and TRBJ2-5, with D possibly TRBD2 on 5 matching bases. This CDR3 contains 13 residues. Deletions cut 7 bases from V and 4 bases from J, with 13 bases between. Per germline, CDR1 MNHEY and CDR2 SVGAGI. The CDR3 reads CASTLWAGETQYF. The DNA of the CDR3 is TGTGCCAGCACTCTATGGGCGGGAGAGACCCAGTACTTC.